A single TCR beta chain is shown here with its context. This sample is part of a study of blood T cell repertoires in COVID-19. CDR1 is MGHRA and CDR2 is YSYEKL in the germline V gene. The CDR3 is 15 residues long. Trimming left V 0 bases short and J 6 bases short, with 15 bases between. Produced via immunoSEQ multiplex PCR; TCRdb's table is partial and in-frame only. The sample carries more than 40,000 clones, 70% to 90% recorded once. This sequence originates from a human donor in a cohort sampled during active COVID-19. The donor label of this sample is uncertain. The sequencing input was peripheral blood. The V gene is TRBV4-1, the J gene TRBJ2-7, with a possible D match to TRBD1 (6 bases). The CDR3 spells CASSQEGALVGEQYF. CDR3 nucleotides: TGCGCCAGCAGCCAAGAGGGGGCTCTGGTGGGCGAGCAGTACTTC.